This entry lists 30 T cell receptor beta chains sequenced from one sample in a study of early T cells in non-severe SARS-CoV-2 infection. TCRdb reprocessed the 5' RACE reads via MiXCR and lists one record per CDR3 protein. Found here are 28,000 or so distinct CDR3 sequences, roughly 6.6% of them singletons; the top ten hold approximately 40%. Sequencing used whole blood. Source of these receptors: an adult who was a healthcare worker with PCR-confirmed SARS-CoV-2 infection or an uninfected control (not recorded which).

In this sample, this clonotype turned up a few times. This chain joins TRBV11-3 and TRBJ1-1; no definite D call. The V and J ends lost 1 base and 5 bases respectively, with 14 bases between them. CDR3 length: 15 residues. Germline-derived CDR1 and CDR2 are SGHNT and YENEEA. DNA of the CDR3: TGTGCCAGCAGCTTAGGACGGTTAGGGCTGACTGAAGCTTTCTTT. Translation: CASSLGRLGLTEAFF.

This clonotype was seen many times. The chain links TRBV5-5 to TRBJ2-6, with TRBD1 matching 10 bases. The CDR3 contains 19 residues. The V segment lost 4 bases and the J segment 0 bases; nucleotides outside the gene matches: 10. Germline loops: CDR1 SGHKS, CDR2 YYEKEE (reference sequence). The CDR3 reads CASSPGQGVLSSGANVLTF. The CDR3 nucleotides are TGTGCCAGCAGCCCCGGACAGGGGGTTTTAAGCTCTGGGGCCAACGTCCTGACTTTC. Variable domain in full (rest from reference TRBV5-5 and TRBJ2-6): DAGVTQSPTHLIKTRGQQVTLRCSPISGHKSVSWYQQVLGQGPQFIFQYYEKEERGRGNFPDRFSARQFPNYSSELNVNALLLGDSALYLCASSPGQGVLSSGANVLTFGAGSRLTVL.

This clonotype was recorded at least ten times. The chain recombines TRBV19 with TRBJ2-7; perhaps TRBD1 as D (6 bases). V was pared by 3 bases and J by 6 bases, with 12 bases between. This CDR3 spans 13 amino acids. CDR1 is LNHDA, CDR2 SQIVND, per germline (reference sequence). As DNA, the CDR3 is TGTGCCAGTAGTATGGAATCAGGGGTCGAGCAGTACTTC. Its protein is CASSMESGVEQYF.

In this sample, this clonotype turned up a few times. CDR3 nucleotide sequence: TGTGCCAGCAGCCCTCCTCGGGCAATTTCCTACAATGAGCAGTTCTTC. Translation: CASSPPRAISYNEQFF. The chain couples TRBV5-5 to TRBJ2-1; D ambiguous. V dropped 4 bases and J dropped 1 base, with 15 bases sitting between them. In germline, CDR1 is SGHKS, CDR2 YYEKEE (reference sequence). The length of the CDR3 is 16 residues.

This clonotype was counted ten times or more. V gene TRBV11-3 combines with J gene TRBJ2-1; 10 bases map to TRBD1. The V segment lost 8 bases and the J segment 7 bases; nucleotides outside the gene matches: 8. CDR1 is SGHNT, CDR2 YENEEA, per germline. The CDR3 extends over 14 amino acids. CDR3 amino acids: CASGQGGQGNEQFF. Here the CDR3 DNA reads TGTGCCAGCGGACAGGGGGGGCAAGGTAATGAGCAGTTCTTC.

Of note for this clonotype: A much larger clone is a single base away; this may be a read error. J is TRBJ2-6 and V is TRBV2; unclear D gene. There are 16 residues in the CDR3. The germline gives CDR1 SNHLY, CDR2 FYNNEI. The germline V and J ends were trimmed by 4 bases and 2 bases, with 12 bases remaining between them. The CDR3 loop reads CASSGPGPTGANVLTF. DNA of the CDR3: TGTGCCAGCAGTGGACCCGGGCCTACTGGGGCCAACGTCCTGACTTTC.

This clonotype was recorded at least ten times. This chain joins TRBV5-1 and TRBJ1-5, with TRBD1 as a possible D gene (6 bases). This CDR3 has 13 residues. The germline V and J ends were trimmed by 4 bases and 5 bases, with 10 bases remaining between them. The germline V gene has CDR1 SGHRS and CDR2 YFSETQ. The CDR3 region is CASSMGGDQPQHF. The CDR3 DNA reads as TGCGCCAGCAGCATGGGGGGCGATCAGCCCCAGCATTTT.

This clonotype was counted ten times or more. The chain links TRBV28 to TRBJ2-6, with D perhaps TRBD1 (5 bases). The CDR3 loop spans 16 amino acids. V was clipped by 6 bases and J by 0 bases, with 12 bases between them. In germline, CDR1 is MDHEN, CDR2 SYDVKM. CDR3 loop: CASRPDSHSGANVLTF. The CDR3 DNA reads as TGTGCCAGCAGGCCTGACAGCCACTCTGGGGCCAACGTCCTGACTTTC.

A single count supports this clonotype. The chain couples TRBV20-1 to TRBJ2-7; D remains ambiguous. Germline CDR1 and CDR2: DFQATT and SNEGSKA (reference sequence). Trimming cost V 3 bases and J 7 bases, with 13 bases left between them. The CDR3 is made up of 12 amino acids. The CDR3 region is CSASYRVGEQYF. The DNA for the CDR3 is TGCAGTGCTAGTTACCGAGTGGGGGAGCAGTACTTC.

This clonotype came up a few times. The chain uses TRBV11-2 and TRBJ2-7; the D is unclear. V lost 5 bases and J lost 3, with 5 bases in between. The CDR3 covers 11 residues. Germline values: CDR1 SGHAT, CDR2 FQNNGV. The CDR3, as DNA: TGTGCCAGCAGCCTTCTCTACGAGCAGTACTTC. Translated: CASSLLYEQYF.

This clonotype was seen repeatedly, ten times or more. This chain joins TRBV27 and TRBJ2-5; 7 nucleotides match TRBD2. Germline CDR1 is MNHEY and CDR2 is SMNVEV (reference sequence). CDR3 length: 13 residues. The ends lost 6 bases at V and 4 bases at J; junction bases unmatched: 5. This chain's CDR3 is CASRGGRVETQYF. The CDR3 DNA is TGTGCCAGCAGAGGTGGGAGGGTAGAGACCCAGTACTTC.

This clonotype was detected ten times or more. CDR3 protein: CASSLIPQETQYF. CDR3 coding DNA: TGTGCCAGCAGCTTAATTCCCCAAGAGACCCAGTACTTC. This chain joins TRBV7-3 and TRBJ2-5; D unclear. V lost 1 base and J lost 1, with 4 bases in between. In germline, CDR1 is SGHTA, CDR2 FQGTGA. The CDR3 is made up of 13 amino acids.

Many counts were recorded for this clonotype. V gene TRBV6-6 combines with J gene TRBJ1-5; 9 positions match TRBD1. V lost 0 bases, J lost 6 bases, and 0 bases stayed unmatched. This CDR3 is 14 amino acids long. Looked up from germline, CDR1 is MNHNY and CDR2 is SVGAGI (reference sequence). In DNA form, the CDR3 reads TGTGCCAGCAGTTACTCGGACAGGGGTCAGCCCCAGCATTTT. Its protein is CASSYSDRGQPQHF.

At least ten counts were recorded for this clonotype. The genes are TRBV5-1 and TRBJ2-7, with 8 bases matching TRBD1. CDR1 is SGHRS and CDR2 is YFSETQ in the germline V gene. Unmatched junction bases numbered 8, after V lost 4 bases and J lost 2 bases. This CDR3 is built from 15 residues. DNA of the CDR3: TGCGCCAGCAGCAAGTGGACAGGGACCCCCTACGAGCAGTACTTC. Amino acid sequence: CASSKWTGTPYEQYF. The variable domain in full, completed from reference TRBV5-1 and TRBJ2-7, reads KAGVTQTPRYLIKTRGQQVTLSCSPISGHRSVSWYQQTPGQGLQFLFEYFSETQRNKGNFPGRFSGRQFSNSRSEMNVSTLELGDSALYLCASSKWTGTPYEQYFGPGTRLTVT.

This clonotype came up many times. The chain uses TRBV12-2 and TRBJ1-4; the table calls TRBD1, which could not be checked here. TRBV12-2 is termed a pseudogene. The length of the CDR3 is 15 residues. The CDR3 DNA follows: TGTGCAAGTCGCTTAGTGTCCGAACTCAATGAAAAACTGTTTTTT. Protein product: CASRLVSELNEKLFF.

The chain carries TRBV5-8 and TRBJ1-6; no reliable D call. There are 15 residues in the CDR3. Germline assignment: CDR1 SGHTS and CDR2 YDEGEE. V was clipped by 0 bases and J by 6 bases, with 10 bases between them. The chain's CDR3 is CASSLDFGGNSPLHF. As DNA, the CDR3 is TGTGCCAGCAGCTTGGACTTTGGTGGTAATTCACCCCTCCACTTT.

This clonotype was counted only a few times. The chain uses TRBV11-2 and TRBJ2-5, with 12 positions matching TRBD2. There are 17 residues in the CDR3. Germline values: CDR1 SGHAT, CDR2 FQNNGV. V lost 0 bases, J lost 2 bases, and 4 bases stayed unmatched. CDR3: CASSLEALAGGQETQYF. The CDR3 region has the DNA TGTGCCAGCAGCTTAGAGGCACTAGCGGGGGGACAAGAGACCCAGTACTTC.

This clonotype was seen ten or more times. The genes are TRBV6-5 and TRBJ2-1, with 7 bases fitting TRBD2. Germline V gene data show CDR1 as MNHEY and CDR2 as SVGAGI. The CDR3 runs to 16 residues. With 4 bases clipped from V and 0 bases from J, the junction kept 6 bases outside the gene matches. CDR3 residues: CASSSRAGSSYNEQFF. The CDR3 bases are TGTGCCAGCAGTTCACGAGCGGGGAGCTCCTACAATGAGCAGTTCTTC.

In regard to this clonotype: A much larger clone differs from this one at a single base, so this may be a read error. V usage is TRBV4-1 and J usage is TRBJ2-7; D gene unclear. V lost 5 bases and J lost 0, with 14 bases in between. Germline values: CDR1 MGHRA, CDR2 YSYEKL. CDR3 length: 15 amino acids. CDR3: CASSERTDSSYEQYF. CDR3 sequence (DNA): TGCGCCAGCAGCGAAAGGACGGATAGCTCCTACGAGCAGTACTTC.

Many counts were recorded for this clonotype. The chain recombines TRBV11-2 with TRBJ1-1; perhaps TRBD1 as D (6 bases). CDR1 and CDR2 (germline): SGHAT, FQNNGV. With 3 bases removed from V and 2 bases from J, the gap between germline ends came to 10 bases. This CDR3 is 14 amino acids long. CDR3 amino acids: CASSFDRSNTEAFF. The DNA of the CDR3 is TGTGCCAGCAGCTTCGACAGGTCAAACACTGAAGCTTTCTTT.

Ten or more counts support this clonotype. The V gene is TRBV20-1, the J gene TRBJ1-4, with a weak D call TRBD1 (6 bases). The CDR3 totals 14 residues. V was clipped by 2 bases and J by 6 bases, with 13 bases between them. CDR1 is DFQATT, CDR2 SNEGSKA, per germline (reference sequence). CDR3 in DNA: TGCAGTGCTAGACCACAGGGTCCTCATGAAAAACTGTTTTTT. Amino acid sequence: CSARPQGPHEKLFF.

This clonotype was counted a few times. The CDR3 region has the DNA TGTGCCAGCAGTCTCTCCCCGGGACTAGTGTACGAGCAGTACTTC. Translated, it gives CASSLSPGLVYEQYF. The chain links TRBV28 to TRBJ2-7, with 8 bases identical to TRBD2. J lost 4 bases, V lost 5 bases, and 10 bases had no gene match. The length of the CDR3 is 15 residues. Per the germline V gene, CDR1 is MDHEN and CDR2 is SYDVKM.

This clonotype has a count of ten or more. The chain combines TRBV6-2 or TRBV6-3 with TRBJ1-2; 9 nucleotides align to TRBD1. Per germline, CDR1 MNHEY and CDR2 SVGEGT. V lost 3 bases, J lost 3 bases, and 17 bases stayed unmatched. This CDR3 is 19 amino acids long. This chain's CDR3 is CASSYSGQGKVKGYYGYTF. DNA for the CDR3: TGTGCCAGCAGTTATTCGGGACAGGGAAAGGTGAAAGGATACTATGGCTACACCTTC.

This clonotype was seen at least ten times. The rearrangement uses TRBV6-5 and TRBJ2-7; 12 positions match TRBD1. CDR3 length equals 15 residues. Trimming removed 2 bases from V and 2 bases from J; junction bases left unmatched: 1. The germline CDR1 and CDR2 sequences are MNHEY and SVGAGI. The CDR3 here is CASSYRDRGPYEQYF. CDR3 DNA sequence: TGTGCCAGCAGTTACCGGGACAGGGGGCCCTACGAGCAGTACTTC.

This clonotype has ten or more counts. The chain has TRBV24-1 and TRBJ2-5; tentatively, D is TRBD1 (6 bases). CDR1 and CDR2 from the germline V gene are KGHDR and SFDVKD. The CDR3 has 15 residues. Trimming shortened V by 4 bases and J by 5 bases, and 16 bases separated the two germline ends. The CDR3 sequence: CATSDAGTQRETQYF. The CDR3 bases are TGTGCCACCAGTGACGCCGGGACACAGAGGGAGACCCAGTACTTC.

This clonotype was counted at least ten times. This chain connects TRBV7-8 to TRBJ2-3, with a tentative D call TRBD2 (5 bases). The CDR3 contains 15 residues. Trimming removed 1 base from V and 4 bases from J, with 12 bases in between. Germline values: CDR1 SGHVS, CDR2 FQNEAQ. The DNA for the CDR3 is TGTGCCAGCAGCTTAGGTCTCGGGGTAGCAGATACGCAGTATTTT. Amino acid sequence: CASSLGLGVADTQYF.

The table lists this clonotype with a few counts. The chain employs TRBV5-4 and TRBJ2-1; 9 nucleotides agree with TRBD2. J was trimmed by 5 bases and V by 4 bases; bases with no gene match: 16. The V gene's germline CDR1 is SGHNT and CDR2 YYREEE (reference sequence). CDR3 length equals 18 residues. CDR3 DNA sequence: TGTGCCAGCAGCCCCGGGACTAGCAGACCGAACGCCCACAATGAGCAGTTCTTC. It translates to CASSPGTSRPNAHNEQFF.

The chain has TRBV6-5 and TRBJ1-5, with no clear D. CDR1 MNHEY and CDR2 SVGAGI come from the germline V gene. V shed 4 bases and J shed 0 bases, with 7 bases lying between them. The CDR3 contains 14 residues. Here the CDR3 reads CASSSLNSNQPQHF. CDR3 DNA: TGTGCCAGCAGTTCTCTGAATAGCAATCAGCCCCAGCATTTT.

This clonotype was seen repeatedly, ten times or more. CDR3 coding DNA: TGTGCCAGCAGCCAGCGGAGGGACGGGAAAAACATTCAGTACTTC. It encodes CASSQRRDGKNIQYF. The rearrangement links TRBV14 to TRBJ2-4; TRBD2 might be the D (6 bases). CDR1 is SGHDN and CDR2 is FVKESK in the germline V gene. Trimming cost V 3 bases and J 4 bases, with 13 bases left between them. The CDR3 is 15 residues long.

This clonotype was seen at least ten times. The chain combines TRBV20-1 with TRBJ1-3; D is perhaps TRBD1 (6 bases). The ends were cut back, 6 bases at V and 4 bases at J, with 16 bases in the middle. CDR1 is DFQATT, CDR2 SNEGSKA, per germline (reference sequence). The CDR3 contains 14 residues. The CDR3 here is CSASTGPGGNTIYF. In DNA form, the CDR3 reads TGCAGTGCGTCAACAGGGCCGGGGGGAAACACCATATATTTT.